This T cell receptor (beta chain) appears in the sequencing data of a study of cytomegalovirus exposure and HLA in healthy donors. For the study at large: Of around 400 genotyped donors, 81% grouped in the Caucasian-associated ancestry cluster. Study-level findings and limits: It was reported that the classifier diagnosed cytomegalovirus status with high specificity and sensitivity in both the original and validation cohorts.

Germline assignment: CDR1 LNHDA and CDR2 SQIVND (reference sequence). This CDR3 contains 15 residues. V lost 8 bases to trimming and J lost 1 base, with 17 bases between them. The study ran its PCR with 60 Vbeta and 13 Jbeta primers. Only in-frame clones appear in the TCRdb table, and some are missing; sequencing was by immunoSEQ multiplex PCR. The sample carries 120,000 or so clones, more than 65% recorded once. Points on this clone: Its antigen remains unknown.

V gene TRBV19 combines with J gene TRBJ1-2; no clear D. The sample taken for sequencing was PBMCs. The receptor's source is a man between 18 and 29 years old in good health and CMV-seronegative. The CDR3 DNA follows: TGTGCCAGTCGGGTAGACCCGGAGGATAACTATGGCTACACCTTC. As protein: CASRVDPEDNYGYTF.